Shown below are 28 T cell receptor beta chains from a single sample sequenced in a study of monozygotic twins with inflammatory bowel disease. Using the 5' RACE reads, TCRdb records one entry per CDR3 protein without DNA. The sample features about 380,000 distinct CDR3 sequences, with 2.5% to 3% in its top ten. What was sequenced was blood. Receptors were obtained from a human donor with ulcerative colitis or Crohn's disease, or a healthy co-twin of an affected twin (not recorded which).

V is TRBV7-6 and J is TRBJ2-3. Germline CDR1 is SGHVS and CDR2 is FNYEAQ. CDR3 length: 17 amino acids. CDR3 region: CASSFYHEDQSTDTQYF. The full variable domain, completed using reference TRBV7-6 and TRBJ2-3, is GAGVSQSPRYKVTKRGQDVALRCDPISGHVSLYWYRQALGQGPEFLTYFNYEAQQDKSGLPNDRFSAERPEGSISTLTIQRTEQRDSAMYRCASSFYHEDQSTDTQYFGPGTRLTVL.

The chain's CDR3 is CASRPGQGAVYEQYF. The chain has TRBV6-2 or TRBV6-3 and TRBJ2-7; TCRdb names TRBD1, which stays unverified in the absence of DNA. Germline values: CDR1 MNHEY, CDR2 SVGEGT. The CDR3 consists of 15 residues.

The chain combines TRBV5-1 with TRBJ1-2; as DNA is missing, the TRBD1 call by TCRdb cannot be tested. Germline V gene sequence: CDR1 SGHRS, CDR2 YFSETQ. The CDR3 length is 16 residues. CDR3 amino acids: CASSLTTGQGSSGYTF.

The chain carries TRBV28 and TRBJ2-5; TCRdb reports TRBD1, a call that lacks DNA to check it against. There are 14 residues in the CDR3. Germline lookup yields CDR1 MDHEN and CDR2 SYDVKM. CDR3 loop: CASSIGQGLETQYF.

The genes are TRBV6-2 or TRBV6-3 and TRBJ2-1. This CDR3 contains 13 residues. Germline-derived CDR1 and CDR2 are MNHEY and SVGEGT. The CDR3 sequence is CASSYFSYNEQFF.

V gene TRBV4-2 combines with J gene TRBJ2-3. Germline values: CDR1 LGHNA, CDR2 YNFKEQ. The CDR3 extends over 13 amino acids. The CDR3 here is CASSNGGTDTQYF.

The genes are TRBV2 and TRBJ2-1. Germline V CDR1 and CDR2: SNHLY, FYNNEI. The CDR3 consists of 13 residues. The CDR3 loop reads CASSGLAYNEQFF.

The genes are TRBV29-1 and TRBJ2-7; TCRdb proposes TRBD1, but this gene call is untestable without DNA. Germline V CDR1 and CDR2: SQVTM, ANQGSEA. There are 12 residues in the CDR3. The CDR3 sequence: CSVWDTSYEQYF.

This chain connects TRBV6-1 to TRBJ2-5; TCRdb lists TRBD2, though no DNA is available to test this call. CDR1 and CDR2 from the germline V gene are MNHNS and SASEGT. The length of the CDR3 is 15 residues. CDR3: CASSSTGLDGETQYF.

CDR3 sequence reads: CASSPEYGTSGGASWETQYF. The V call is TRBV4-3, the J call TRBJ2-5; TCRdb's assignment of TRBD2 cannot be checked, as there is no DNA. Germline V gives CDR1 LGHNA, CDR2 YSLEER. This CDR3 is built from 20 residues.

The chain recombines TRBV7-9 with TRBJ2-1; TCRdb reports TRBD2, a call that lacks DNA to check it against. The CDR3 runs to 16 residues. Germline-derived CDR1 and CDR2 are SEHNR and FQNEAQ (reference sequence). The CDR3 loop is CASTLLLAGGRNEQFF. Using reference TRBV7-9 and TRBJ2-1 for the parts outside the CDR3, the full variable domain is DTGVSQNPRHKITKRGQNVTFRCDPISEHNRLYWYRQTLGQGPEFLTYFQNEAQLEKSRLLSDRFSAERPKGSFSTLEIQRTEQGDSAMYLCASTLLLAGGRNEQFFGPGTRLTVL.

The CDR3 region is CASSYPSGRNSYEQYF. The rearrangement joins TRBV6-5 to TRBJ2-7; TCRdb outputs TRBD1, but without DNA this stays unchecked. From germline, CDR1 is MNHEY and CDR2 SVGAGI. CDR3 size: 16 residues.

The chain recombines TRBV7-9 with TRBJ2-7. In germline, CDR1 is SEHNR, CDR2 FQNEAQ (reference sequence). The CDR3 sequence is 15 residues long. CDR3 region: CASSSQVFPTYEQYF.

The chain combines TRBV3-1 with TRBJ2-3; TCRdb's D call, TRBD1, is unchecked because there is no DNA. The length of the CDR3 is 13 residues. Germline loops: CDR1 LGHDT, CDR2 YNNKEL (reference sequence). The CDR3 here is CASSQGPPDTQYF.

This chain links TRBV29-1 with TRBJ2-5. Looked up from germline, CDR1 is SQVTM and CDR2 is ANQGSEA. The CDR3 loop spans 13 amino acids. This chain's CDR3 is CSVDLGPQETQYF.

The CDR3 protein is CASSLVGSGDTQYF. The chain is built from TRBV5-5 and TRBJ2-3; TCRdb's D call, TRBD1, is unchecked because there is no DNA. Germline CDR1 is SGHKS and CDR2 is YYEKEE (reference sequence). This CDR3 has 14 amino acids. Full variable domain (rest looked up from reference TRBV5-5 and TRBJ2-3): DAGVTQSPTHLIKTRGQQVTLRCSPISGHKSVSWYQQVLGQGPQFIFQYYEKEERGRGNFPDRFSARQFPNYSSELNVNALLLGDSALYLCASSLVGSGDTQYFGPGTRLTVL.

The chain carries TRBV30 and TRBJ2-1; with no DNA, the TCRdb D assignment of TRBD2 cannot be verified. This CDR3 has 14 residues. The V gene's germline CDR1 is GTSNPN and CDR2 SVGIG (reference sequence). The CDR3 spells CAWSRGNSYNEQFF.

This sequence joins TRBV5-1 and TRBJ2-1; the TCRdb D gene call, TRBD1, has no DNA to confirm it. The CDR3 is 15 amino acids. Germline assignment: CDR1 SGHRS and CDR2 YFSETQ. CDR3 amino acids: CASSADRGGMYEQFF.

The J gene is TRBJ1-5, the V gene TRBV12-3 or TRBV12-4. The CDR3 sequence is 14 residues long. The CDR3 sequence: CASSLWGGKEPQHF.

V and J are TRBV6-4 and TRBJ1-2; there is no DNA to check the TCRdb D call of TRBD1. The germline CDR1 and CDR2 sequences are MRHNA and SNTAGT. The CDR3 consists of 16 residues. The CDR3 sequence: CASSDSNGQGDYGYTF.

The rearrangement links TRBV4-3 to TRBJ2-3; with no DNA, the TCRdb D assignment of TRBD2 cannot be verified. From germline, CDR1 is LGHNA and CDR2 YSLEER. This CDR3 spans 15 amino acids. The CDR3 loop reads CASAFSGGDTDTQYF.

This chain links TRBV5-6 with TRBJ1-2; the D call from TCRdb, TRBD1, cannot be confirmed without DNA. Germline V CDR1 and CDR2: SGHDT, YYEEEE. CDR3 length: 15 residues. The CDR3 sequence: CASSINFQGAYGYTF.

The V and J genes are TRBV30 and TRBJ2-1; TCRdb names TRBD2, which stays unverified in the absence of DNA. The CDR3 has 13 amino acids. CDR1 and CDR2 (germline): GTSNPN, SVGIG (reference sequence). CDR3 loop: CAWSGQILAVQFF.

V and J are TRBV5-1 and TRBJ1-1; without DNA, the TCRdb call of TRBD1 cannot be checked. The length of the CDR3 is 15 residues. CDR1 is SGHRS and CDR2 is YFSETQ in the germline V gene. CDR3: CASSLAAGWNTEAFF. The full variable domain, in which reference TRBV5-1 and TRBJ1-1 provide the parts outside the CDR3, is KAGVTQTPRYLIKTRGQQVTLSCSPISGHRSVSWYQQTPGQGLQFLFEYFSETQRNKGNFPGRFSGRQFSNSRSEMNVSTLELGDSALYLCASSLAAGWNTEAFFGQGTRLTVV.

V gene TRBV5-1 combines with J gene TRBJ2-7; TCRdb picks TRBD1, but there is no DNA to check that call. CDR1 is SGHRS, CDR2 YFSETQ, per germline. CDR3 size: 14 residues. CDR3 protein: CASSFMGQGDEQYF.

The rearrangement links TRBV29-1 to TRBJ2-7; the D gene TCRdb calls, TRBD1, cannot be checked with no DNA. Looked up from germline, CDR1 is SQVTM and CDR2 is ANQGSEA. This CDR3 contains 12 residues. The CDR3 sequence: CSVIQGAGEQYF.

The chain recombines TRBV7-6 with TRBJ2-7. This CDR3 has 17 amino acids. The germline V gene encodes CDR1 SGHVS and CDR2 FNYEAQ. CDR3 amino acids: CASSQPISQLNAYEQYF.

The J gene is TRBJ2-7, the V gene TRBV5-1; TCRdb designates TRBD1, a call that cannot be tested without DNA. The germline V gene encodes CDR1 SGHRS and CDR2 YFSETQ. This CDR3 is 16 amino acids long. The CDR3 sequence is CASSDDRDQWSYEQYF. Drawing the rest from reference TRBV5-1 and TRBJ2-7, the complete variable domain is KAGVTQTPRYLIKTRGQQVTLSCSPISGHRSVSWYQQTPGQGLQFLFEYFSETQRNKGNFPGRFSGRQFSNSRSEMNVSTLELGDSALYLCASSDDRDQWSYEQYFGPGTRLTVT.